The text below deals with one T cell receptor (beta chain). What it binds is not known. Sequencing used immunoSEQ multiplex PCR; TCRdb keeps in-frame clones, though not all of them. The table shows tens of thousands of clones, with about 91% occurring only once. This sample is drawn from a study of OX40 agonist ivuxolimab in advanced cancers. Findings of the study overall: Some nonresponders likewise displayed low normalized T-cell clonal expansion.

This TCR derives from an adult with an advanced solid tumor such as melanoma, head and neck, liver or kidney cancer. The source was CD4+ or CD8+ T cells sorted from blood, collected in a trial of the OX40 agonist ivuxolimab.

The CDR3 reads CASSGGDGDNSYEQYF. The DNA of the CDR3 is TGTGCCAGTAGCGGGGGTGATGGGGATAACTCCTACGAGCAGTACTTC. V is TRBV19 and J is TRBJ2-7; TRBD2 might be the D (6 bases). The germline V and J ends were trimmed by 6 bases and 0 bases, with 18 bases remaining between them. The germline CDR1 and CDR2 sequences are LNHDA and SQIVND (reference sequence). This CDR3 contains 16 residues. Full variable domain (rest looked up from reference TRBV19 and TRBJ2-7): DGGITQSPKYLFRKEGQNVTLSCEQNLNHDAMYWYRQDPGQGLRLIYYSQIVNDFQKGDIAEGYSVSREKKESFPLTVTSAQKNPTAFYLCASSGGDGDNSYEQYFGPGTRLTVT.